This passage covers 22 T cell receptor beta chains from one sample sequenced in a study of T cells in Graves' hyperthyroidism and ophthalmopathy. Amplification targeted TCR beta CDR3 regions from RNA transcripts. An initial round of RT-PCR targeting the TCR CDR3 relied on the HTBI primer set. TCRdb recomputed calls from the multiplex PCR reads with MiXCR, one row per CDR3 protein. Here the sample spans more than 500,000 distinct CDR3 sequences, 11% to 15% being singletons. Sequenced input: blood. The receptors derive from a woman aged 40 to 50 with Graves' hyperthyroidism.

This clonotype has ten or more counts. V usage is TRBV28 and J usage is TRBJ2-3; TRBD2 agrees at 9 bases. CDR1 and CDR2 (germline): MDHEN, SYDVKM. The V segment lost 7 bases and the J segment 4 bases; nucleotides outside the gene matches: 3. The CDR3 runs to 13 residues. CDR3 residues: CASMGGRADTQYF. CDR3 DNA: TGTGCCAGCATGGGCGGGAGGGCAGATACGCAGTATTTT.

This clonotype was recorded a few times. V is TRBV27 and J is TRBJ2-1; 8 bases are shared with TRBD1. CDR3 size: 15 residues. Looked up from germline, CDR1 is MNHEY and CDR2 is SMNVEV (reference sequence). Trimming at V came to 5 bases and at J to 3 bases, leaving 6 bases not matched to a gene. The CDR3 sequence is CASSIDRGGYNEQFF. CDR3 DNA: TGTGCCAGCAGTATCGACAGGGGAGGCTACAATGAGCAGTTCTTC.

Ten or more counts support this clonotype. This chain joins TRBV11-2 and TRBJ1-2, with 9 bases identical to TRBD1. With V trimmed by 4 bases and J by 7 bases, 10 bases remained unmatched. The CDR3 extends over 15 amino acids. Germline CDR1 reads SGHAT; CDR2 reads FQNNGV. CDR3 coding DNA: TGTGCCAGCAGCTCCGACCTACAGGGGGCAGGTGGCTACACCTTC. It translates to CASSSDLQGAGGYTF.

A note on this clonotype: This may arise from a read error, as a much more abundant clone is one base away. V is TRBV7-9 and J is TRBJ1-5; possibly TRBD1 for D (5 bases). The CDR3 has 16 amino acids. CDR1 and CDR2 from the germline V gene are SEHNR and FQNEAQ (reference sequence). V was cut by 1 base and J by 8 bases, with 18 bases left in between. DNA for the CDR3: TGTGCCAGCAGCTTAGGGGCAGGGTTGACGGATGAGCCCCAGCATTTT. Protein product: CASSLGAGLTDEPQHF.

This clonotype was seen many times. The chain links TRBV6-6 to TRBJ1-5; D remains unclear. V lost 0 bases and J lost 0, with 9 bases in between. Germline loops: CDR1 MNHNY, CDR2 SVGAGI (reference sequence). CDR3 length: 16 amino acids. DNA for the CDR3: TGTGCCAGCAGTTACTCCCGGGCCTATAGCAATCAGCCCCAGCATTTT. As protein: CASSYSRAYSNQPQHF.

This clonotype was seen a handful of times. CDR3 nucleotides: TGTGCCATCAGTGAACAGGGTCACTATGGCTACACCTTC. As protein: CAISEQGHYGYTF. V usage is TRBV10-3 and J usage is TRBJ1-2, with TRBD1 as a possible D gene (6 bases). In germline, CDR1 is ENHRY, CDR2 SYGVKD. V was cut by 3 bases and J by 3 bases, with 8 bases left in between. The CDR3 is 13 amino acids.

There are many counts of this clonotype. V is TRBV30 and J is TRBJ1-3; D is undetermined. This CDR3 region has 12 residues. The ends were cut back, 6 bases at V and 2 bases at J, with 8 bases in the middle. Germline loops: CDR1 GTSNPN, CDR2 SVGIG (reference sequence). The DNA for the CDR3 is TGTGCCTGTGAGAGGCCTGGAAACACCATATATTTT. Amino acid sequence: CACERPGNTIYF.

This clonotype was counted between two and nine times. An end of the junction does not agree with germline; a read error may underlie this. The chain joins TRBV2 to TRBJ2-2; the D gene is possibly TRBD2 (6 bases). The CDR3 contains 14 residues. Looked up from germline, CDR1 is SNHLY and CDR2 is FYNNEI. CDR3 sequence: CATSGGSNTGELFF. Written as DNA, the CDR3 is TGTGCCACCAGTGGAGGGTCGAACACCGGGGAGCTGTTTTTT.

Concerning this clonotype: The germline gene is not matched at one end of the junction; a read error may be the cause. The CDR3 bases are TGCGCCAGCAGCTTGGCGGGGGGGTCCTACAAGCAGTACTTC. Its translation is CASSLAGGSYKQYF. The V call is TRBV5-1, the J call TRBJ2-7, with TRBD2 matching 8 bases. This CDR3 contains 14 residues. From germline, CDR1 is SGHRS and CDR2 YFSETQ.

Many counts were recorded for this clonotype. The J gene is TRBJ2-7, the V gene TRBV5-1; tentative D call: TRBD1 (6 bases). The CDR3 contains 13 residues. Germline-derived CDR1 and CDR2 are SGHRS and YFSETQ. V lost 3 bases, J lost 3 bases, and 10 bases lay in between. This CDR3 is CASSSDSSYEQYF. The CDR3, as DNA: TGCGCCAGCAGCTCGGACAGCAGCTACGAGCAGTACTTC.

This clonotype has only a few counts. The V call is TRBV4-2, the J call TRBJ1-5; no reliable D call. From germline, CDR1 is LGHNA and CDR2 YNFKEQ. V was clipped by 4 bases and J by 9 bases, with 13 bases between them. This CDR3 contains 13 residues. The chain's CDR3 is CASSRLVGWPQHF. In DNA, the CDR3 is TGTGCCAGCAGCCGACTGGTGGGGTGGCCCCAGCATTTT.

The CDR3 reads CSVLSGTNTDTQYF. As DNA, the CDR3 is TGCAGCGTTCTTAGCGGAACCAACACAGATACGCAGTATTTT. The chain has TRBV29-1 and TRBJ2-3; perhaps TRBD2 as D (6 bases). CDR3 length equals 14 residues. V lost 5 bases, J lost 2 bases, and 14 bases lay in between. Germline V gives CDR1 SQVTM, CDR2 ANQGSEA.

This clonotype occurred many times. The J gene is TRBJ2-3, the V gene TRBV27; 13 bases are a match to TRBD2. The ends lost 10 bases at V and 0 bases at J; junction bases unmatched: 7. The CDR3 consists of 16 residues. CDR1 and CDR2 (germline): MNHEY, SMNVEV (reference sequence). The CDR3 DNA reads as TGTGCCACCCGACTAGCGGGAGGCCCCAGCACAGATACGCAGTATTTT. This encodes CATRLAGGPSTDTQYF.

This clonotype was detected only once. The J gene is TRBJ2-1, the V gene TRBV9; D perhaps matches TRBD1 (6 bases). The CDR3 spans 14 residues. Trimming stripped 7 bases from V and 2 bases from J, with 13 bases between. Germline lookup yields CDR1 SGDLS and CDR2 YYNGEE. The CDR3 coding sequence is TGTGCCAGCGTTAGGGACACGACCTACAATGAGCAGTTCTTC. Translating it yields CASVRDTTYNEQFF.

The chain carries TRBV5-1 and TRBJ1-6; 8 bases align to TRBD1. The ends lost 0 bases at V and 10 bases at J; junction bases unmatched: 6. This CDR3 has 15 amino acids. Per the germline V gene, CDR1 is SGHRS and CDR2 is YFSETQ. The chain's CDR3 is CASSLGTGSESPLHF. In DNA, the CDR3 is TGCGCCAGCAGCTTGGGGACAGGGTCCGAGTCACCCCTCCACTTT.

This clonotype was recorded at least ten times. The CDR3 sequence is CASSPRTEAFF. The CDR3, as DNA: TGTGCCAGCAGTCCTAGGACTGAAGCTTTCTTT. J is TRBJ1-1 and V is TRBV28, with D hard to call. The V gene lost 5 bases and the J gene lost 5 bases, with 6 bases spanning the gap. CDR1 and CDR2 from the germline V gene are MDHEN and SYDVKM. The CDR3 totals 11 residues.

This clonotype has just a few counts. This chain's CDR3 is CASSARYRGSTGELFF. CDR3 nucleotides: TGTGCCAGCAGTGCCCGGTACAGGGGGTCCACCGGGGAGCTGTTTTTT. The chain links TRBV6-1 to TRBJ2-2; 8 nucleotides match TRBD1. Germline CDR1 and CDR2: MNHNS and SASEGT. The V and J ends lost 4 bases and 4 bases, in that order; junction bases with no gene match: 8. The CDR3 spans 16 residues.

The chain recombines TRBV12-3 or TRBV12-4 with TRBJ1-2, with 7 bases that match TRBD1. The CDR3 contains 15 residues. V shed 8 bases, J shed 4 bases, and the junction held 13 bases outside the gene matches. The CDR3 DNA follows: TGTGCCAGCTCTATGGGGGCAGGGGGGATCTATGGCTACACCTTC. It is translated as CASSMGAGGIYGYTF.

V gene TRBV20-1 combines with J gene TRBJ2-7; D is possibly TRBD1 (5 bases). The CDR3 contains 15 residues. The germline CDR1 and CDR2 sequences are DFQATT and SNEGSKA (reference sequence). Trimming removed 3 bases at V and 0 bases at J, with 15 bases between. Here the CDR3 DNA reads TGCAGTGCTAGCTTGACGACAGCGTACTCCTACGAGCAGTACTTC. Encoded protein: CSASLTTAYSYEQYF.

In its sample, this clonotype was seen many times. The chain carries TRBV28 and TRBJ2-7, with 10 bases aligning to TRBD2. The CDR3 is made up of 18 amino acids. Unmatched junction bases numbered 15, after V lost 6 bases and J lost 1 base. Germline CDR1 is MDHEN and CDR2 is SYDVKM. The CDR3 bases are TGTGCCAGCAGACCAAGGACTAGCGGTACTGTGAGGTCCTACGAGCAGTACTTC. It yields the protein CASRPRTSGTVRSYEQYF.

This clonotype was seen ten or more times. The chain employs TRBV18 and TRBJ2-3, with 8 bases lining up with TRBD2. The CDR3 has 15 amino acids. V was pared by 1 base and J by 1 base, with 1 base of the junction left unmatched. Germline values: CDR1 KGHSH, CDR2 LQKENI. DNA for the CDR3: TGTGCCAGCTCACCACGGGGACTAGGCACAGATACGCAGTATTTT. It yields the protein CASSPRGLGTDTQYF.

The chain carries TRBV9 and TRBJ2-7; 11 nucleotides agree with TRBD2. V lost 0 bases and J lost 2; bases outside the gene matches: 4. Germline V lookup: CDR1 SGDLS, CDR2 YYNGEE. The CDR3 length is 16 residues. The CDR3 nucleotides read TGTGCCAGCAGCGTAGGTACTAGCGGGGGTACCTACGAGCAGTACTTC. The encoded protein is CASSVGTSGGTYEQYF.